This T cell receptor (beta chain) was found in a study of OX40 agonist ivuxolimab in advanced cancers. The wider study: The study treated patients with ivuxolimab, an agonistic anti-OX40 (CD134) antibody. Across the patients, intravenous ivuxolimab was delivered every 2 weeks at 0.01 to 10 mg/kg. General study results and limits: CD4+ and CD8+ blood T cells expanded clonally by week 6 at 0.1 to 3.0 mg/kg.

The germline V gene has CDR1 SGHNT and CDR2 YYREEE (reference sequence). V gave up 4 bases and J gave up 0 bases; unmatched junction bases: 8. This CDR3 comprises 17 residues. Assay: immunoSEQ multiplex PCR; the TCRdb copy retains only in-frame clones and omits some. The table shows some 75,000 clones, with around nine tenths occurring only once. Comment on this clone: Its antigen is not identified.

Autoimmune disease history or systemic immunosuppression was exclusionary. Material: CD4+ or CD8+ T cells sorted from blood, obtained in a trial of the OX40 agonist ivuxolimab. This TCR derives from an adult with an advanced solid tumor such as melanoma, head and neck, liver or kidney cancer. V is TRBV5-4 and J is TRBJ2-3; 10 bases line up with TRBD2. DNA of the CDR3: TGTGCCAGCAGCCCTAGGCCGGGACTAGCGAGCACAGATACGCAGTATTTT. Amino acids: CASSPRPGLASTDTQYF. The full variable domain, its missing parts supplied by reference TRBV5-4 and TRBJ2-3, is ETGVTQSPTHLIKTRGQQVTLRCSSQSGHNTVSWYQQALGQGPQFIFQYYREEENGRGNFPPRFSGLQFPNYSSELNVNALELDDSALYLCASSPRPGLASTDTQYFGPGTRLTVL.